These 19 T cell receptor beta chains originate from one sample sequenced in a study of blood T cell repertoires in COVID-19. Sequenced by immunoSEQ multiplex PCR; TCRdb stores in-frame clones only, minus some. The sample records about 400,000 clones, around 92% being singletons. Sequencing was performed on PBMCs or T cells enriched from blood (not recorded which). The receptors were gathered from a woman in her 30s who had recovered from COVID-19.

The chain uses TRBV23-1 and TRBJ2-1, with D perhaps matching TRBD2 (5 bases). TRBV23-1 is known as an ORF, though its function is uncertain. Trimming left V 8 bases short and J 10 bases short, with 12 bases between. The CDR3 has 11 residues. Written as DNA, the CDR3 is TGCGCCAGCCAGCCGGGCGGGGAGCAGTTCTTC. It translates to CASQPGGEQFF.

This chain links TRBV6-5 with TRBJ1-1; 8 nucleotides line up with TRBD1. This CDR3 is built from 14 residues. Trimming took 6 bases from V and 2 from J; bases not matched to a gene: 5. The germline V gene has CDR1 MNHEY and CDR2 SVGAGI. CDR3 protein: CASSAGQVNTEAFF. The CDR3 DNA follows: TGTGCCAGCAGCGCGGGACAGGTAAACACTGAAGCTTTCTTT.

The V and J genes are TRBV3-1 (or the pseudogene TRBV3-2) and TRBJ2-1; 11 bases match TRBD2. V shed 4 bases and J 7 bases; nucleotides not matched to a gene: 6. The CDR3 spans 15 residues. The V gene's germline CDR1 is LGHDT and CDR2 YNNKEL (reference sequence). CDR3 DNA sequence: TGTGCCAGCAGCCTTATAGCGGGAGGGAGGAATGAGCAGTTCTTC. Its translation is CASSLIAGGRNEQFF.

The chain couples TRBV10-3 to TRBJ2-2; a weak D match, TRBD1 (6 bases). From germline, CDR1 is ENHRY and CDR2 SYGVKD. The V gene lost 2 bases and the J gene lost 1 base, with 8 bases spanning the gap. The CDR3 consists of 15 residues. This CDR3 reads CAISEDRRNTGELFF. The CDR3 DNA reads TGTGCCATCAGTGAGGACAGGAGGAACACCGGGGAGCTGTTTTTT.

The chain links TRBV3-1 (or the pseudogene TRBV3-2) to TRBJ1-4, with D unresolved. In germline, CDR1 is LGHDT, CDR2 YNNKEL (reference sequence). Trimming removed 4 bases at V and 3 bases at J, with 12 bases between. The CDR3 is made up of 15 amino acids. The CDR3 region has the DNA TGTGCCAGCAGCCCCTCTCTATCTGCTAATGAAAAACTGTTTTTT. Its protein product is CASSPSLSANEKLFF.

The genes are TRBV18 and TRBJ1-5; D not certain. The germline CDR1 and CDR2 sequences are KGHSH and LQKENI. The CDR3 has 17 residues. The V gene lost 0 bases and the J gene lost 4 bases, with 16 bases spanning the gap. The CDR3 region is CASSPPSGQRINQPQHF. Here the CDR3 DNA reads TGTGCCAGCTCACCACCGAGCGGGCAGAGAATTAATCAGCCCCAGCATTTT.

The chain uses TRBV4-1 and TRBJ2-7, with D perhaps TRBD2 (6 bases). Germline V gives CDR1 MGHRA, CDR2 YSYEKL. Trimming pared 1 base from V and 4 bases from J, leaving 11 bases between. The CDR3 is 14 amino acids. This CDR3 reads CASSQGRVEYEQYF. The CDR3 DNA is TGCGCCAGCAGCCAAGGGAGGGTAGAGTACGAGCAGTACTTC.

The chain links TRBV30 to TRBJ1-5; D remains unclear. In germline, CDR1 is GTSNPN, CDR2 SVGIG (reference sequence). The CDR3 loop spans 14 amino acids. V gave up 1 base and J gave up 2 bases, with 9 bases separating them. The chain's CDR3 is CAWSGTTGNQPQHF. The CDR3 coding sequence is TGTGCCTGGAGTGGCACCACAGGCAATCAGCCCCAGCATTTT. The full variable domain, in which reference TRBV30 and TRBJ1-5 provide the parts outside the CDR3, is SQTIHQWPATLVQPVGSPLSLECTVEGTSNPNLYWYRQAAGRGLQLLFYSVGIGQISSEVPQNLSASRPQDRQFILSSKKLLLSDSGFYLCAWSGTTGNQPQHFGDGTRLSIL.

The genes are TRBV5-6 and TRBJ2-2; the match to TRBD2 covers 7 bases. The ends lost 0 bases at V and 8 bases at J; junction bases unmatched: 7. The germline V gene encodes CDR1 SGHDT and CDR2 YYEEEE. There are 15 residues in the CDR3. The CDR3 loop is CASSLAGGRLGELFF. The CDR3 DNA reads TGTGCCAGCAGCTTGGCCGGGGGGAGGCTAGGGGAGCTGTTTTTT.

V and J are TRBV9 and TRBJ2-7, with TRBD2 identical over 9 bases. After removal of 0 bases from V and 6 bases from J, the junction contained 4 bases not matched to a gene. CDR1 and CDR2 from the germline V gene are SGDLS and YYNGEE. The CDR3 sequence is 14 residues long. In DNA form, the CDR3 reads TGTGCCAGCAGCGTAGGCGGGAGGGTTAGCGAGCAGTACTTC. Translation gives CASSVGGRVSEQYF.

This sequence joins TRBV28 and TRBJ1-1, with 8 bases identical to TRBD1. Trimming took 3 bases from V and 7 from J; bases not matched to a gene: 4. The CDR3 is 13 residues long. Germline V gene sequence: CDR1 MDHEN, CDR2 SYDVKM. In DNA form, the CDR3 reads TGTGCCAGCAGTTTGCAGGGGGCTAGTGAAGCTTTCTTT. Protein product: CASSLQGASEAFF.

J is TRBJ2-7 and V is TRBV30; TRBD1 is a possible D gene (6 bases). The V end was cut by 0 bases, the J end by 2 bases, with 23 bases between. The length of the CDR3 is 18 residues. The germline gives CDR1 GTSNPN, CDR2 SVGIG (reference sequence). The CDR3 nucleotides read TGTGCCTGGAGTGTCTTCCTCGGTAGGTGGCAGGGGCCCTACGAGCAGTACTTC. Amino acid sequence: CAWSVFLGRWQGPYEQYF.

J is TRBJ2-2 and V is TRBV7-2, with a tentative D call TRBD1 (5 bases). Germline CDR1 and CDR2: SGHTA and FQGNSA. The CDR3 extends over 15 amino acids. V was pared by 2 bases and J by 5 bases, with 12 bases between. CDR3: CASSLPGILTGELFF. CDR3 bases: TGTGCCAGCAGCTTACCAGGGATCCTTACCGGGGAGCTGTTTTTT.

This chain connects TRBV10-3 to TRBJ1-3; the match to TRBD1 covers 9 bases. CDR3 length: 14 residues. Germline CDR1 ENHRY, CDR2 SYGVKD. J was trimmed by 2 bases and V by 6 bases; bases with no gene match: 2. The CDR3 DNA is TGTGCCATCAGGGGACAGGGTGCTGGAAACACCATATATTTT. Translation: CAIRGQGAGNTIYF.

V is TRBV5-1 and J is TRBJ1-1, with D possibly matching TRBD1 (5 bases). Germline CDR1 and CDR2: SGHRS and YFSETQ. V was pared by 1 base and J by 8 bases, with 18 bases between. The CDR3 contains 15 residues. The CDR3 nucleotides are TGCGCCAGCAGCTTGTGGGGCGATCTGGCAGCCGAAGCTTTCTTT. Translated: CASSLWGDLAAEAFF.

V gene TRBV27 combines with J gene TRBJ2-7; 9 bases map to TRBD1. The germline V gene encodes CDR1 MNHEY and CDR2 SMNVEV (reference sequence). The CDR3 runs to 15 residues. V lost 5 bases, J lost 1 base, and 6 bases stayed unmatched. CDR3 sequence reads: CASSDRDRVSYEQYF. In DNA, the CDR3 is TGTGCCAGCAGTGACCGGGACAGGGTATCCTACGAGCAGTACTTC.

CDR3 bases: TGCAGCGTGGCCCCGGGACAGGGAAAGGCTGAAGCTTTCTTT. Translation gives CSVAPGQGKAEAFF. This chain uses TRBV29-1 with TRBJ1-1; 9 bases line up with TRBD1. Germline V gives CDR1 SQVTM, CDR2 ANQGSEA. With V trimmed by 6 bases and J by 6 bases, 11 bases remained unmatched. CDR3 size: 14 residues. Full variable domain (outside the CDR3, taken from reference TRBV29-1 and TRBJ1-1): SAVISQKPSRDICQRGTSLTIQCQVDSQVTMMFWYRQQPGQSLTLIATANQGSEATYESGFVIDKFPISRPNLTFSTLTVSNMSPEDSSIYLCSVAPGQGKAEAFFGQGTRLTVV.

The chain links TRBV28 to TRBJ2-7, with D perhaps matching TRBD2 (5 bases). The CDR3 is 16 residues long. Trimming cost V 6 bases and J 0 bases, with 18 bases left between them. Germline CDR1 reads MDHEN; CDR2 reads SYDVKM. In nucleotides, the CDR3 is TGTGCCAGCAGGATCCGAACCGGGATCGACTCCTACGAGCAGTACTTC. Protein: CASRIRTGIDSYEQYF.

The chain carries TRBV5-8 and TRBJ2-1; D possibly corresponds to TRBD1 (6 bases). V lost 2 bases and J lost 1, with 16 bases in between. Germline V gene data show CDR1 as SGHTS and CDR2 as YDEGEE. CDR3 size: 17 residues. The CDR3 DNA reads TGTGCCAGCAGCTTAGGAACAGGGAAACTTTCCTACAATGAGCAGTTCTTC. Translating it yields CASSLGTGKLSYNEQFF.